These 24 T cell receptor beta chains share one sample of origin, sequenced in a study of naive and memory T cell subsets (dated by TCRdb to 2016 to 2017). The library was built by means of 5' RACE. TCRdb lists the instrument as Illumina MiSeq. The ligated cDNA was amplified in four rounds of PCR with nested alpha and beta constant region primers together with the SP2 primer. TCRdb cleaned the public reads at Q25 with fastp, built clones with MiXCR and kept in-frame beta chains. Each record represents a unique CDR3 protein, reported with the most common genes and DNA among its rows. The sample includes 48,000 or so distinct CDR3 sequences, with approximately 4.5% observed a single time. Around 0.84% of the sample is taken by the ten largest. Using 3' ligation of a UMI-containing oligonucleotide to TCR cDNA, the study laid out a robust and sensitive protocol to amplify, sequence and analyze TCRs. The receptors were sampled from a female donor in good health.

The table lists this clonotype with many counts. The J gene is TRBJ2-5, the V gene TRBV11-3, with 8 positions matching TRBD2. Trimming at V came to 3 bases and at J to 1 base, leaving 7 bases not matched to a gene. The V gene's germline CDR1 is SGHNT and CDR2 YENEEA. The CDR3 sequence is 16 residues long. The CDR3 region has the DNA TGTGCCAGCAGCTTCGGGACTAGGGGCCTCCAAGAGACCCAGTACTTC. This gives the protein CASSFGTRGLQETQYF.

This clonotype was detected many times. The V gene is TRBV5-1, the J gene TRBJ2-7, with 8 bases fitting TRBD1. The CDR3 runs 14 residues. CDR1 is SGHRS and CDR2 is YFSETQ in the germline V gene. Trimming removed 3 bases from V and 2 bases from J; junction bases left unmatched: 4. The CDR3 DNA follows: TGCGCCAGCAGCTCCCGACAGGGGACCTACGAGCAGTACTTC. This sequence encodes CASSSRQGTYEQYF. Drawing the rest from reference TRBV5-1 and TRBJ2-7, the complete variable domain is KAGVTQTPRYLIKTRGQQVTLSCSPISGHRSVSWYQQTPGQGLQFLFEYFSETQRNKGNFPGRFSGRQFSNSRSEMNVSTLELGDSALYLCASSSRQGTYEQYFGPGTRLTVT.

There are many counts of this clonotype. J is TRBJ2-7 and V is TRBV30; a weak D match, TRBD1 (6 bases). The CDR3 is 16 residues long. Germline assignment: CDR1 GTSNPN and CDR2 SVGIG (reference sequence). V was cut by 0 bases and J by 5 bases, with 20 bases left in between. CDR3 coding DNA: TGTGCCTGGAGTGTACTAGTAGGCAGGGGAACCCACGAGCAGTACTTC. Its translation is CAWSVLVGRGTHEQYF.

This clonotype occurred many times. The gene calls are TRBV28 and TRBJ2-7; D assignment may be TRBD1 or TRBD2 (5 bases each). The CDR3 spans 15 residues. V shed 4 bases and J shed 1 base, with 14 bases lying between them. Germline V gene lookup returns CDR1 MDHEN and CDR2 SYDVKM. The CDR3 protein is CASSSLAGLSYEQYF. For the CDR3, the DNA is TGTGCCAGCAGTTCCCTAGCAGGGCTTTCCTACGAGCAGTACTTC.

This clonotype was observed at least ten times. The chain combines TRBV2 with TRBJ2-2; D uncertain. Germline CDR1 is SNHLY and CDR2 is FYNNEI. Trimming stripped 7 bases from V and 1 base from J, with 4 bases between. CDR3 size: 12 residues. The CDR3 here is CASNRNTGELFF. Written as DNA, the CDR3 is TGTGCCAGCAACCGGAACACCGGGGAGCTGTTTTTT.

This clonotype was recorded many times. The genes are TRBV28 and TRBJ1-2; no clear D gene. The CDR3 length is 13 residues. Looked up from germline, CDR1 is MDHEN and CDR2 is SYDVKM. Trimming pared 4 bases from V and 6 bases from J, leaving 12 bases between. CDR3 coding DNA: TGTGCCAGCAGTTCCGGGCTGGTCCATGGCTACACCTTC. Amino acids: CASSSGLVHGYTF.

The sample holds many counts of this clonotype. The chain recombines TRBV9 with TRBJ1-4, with a weak D call TRBD1 (5 bases). The CDR3 runs to 15 residues. Germline values: CDR1 SGDLS, CDR2 YYNGEE. Trimming took off 3 bases at V and 7 bases at J, with 16 bases between the two ends. In DNA form, the CDR3 reads TGTGCCAGCAGCGCGACTATTGGGGGTACTGAAAAACTGTTTTTT. Translated: CASSATIGGTEKLFF.

In this sample, this clonotype turned up many times. This chain links TRBV11-2 with TRBJ2-1; D is ambiguous. The CDR3 contains 13 residues. The ends were cut back, 4 bases at V and 6 bases at J, with 10 bases in the middle. The germline gives CDR1 SGHAT, CDR2 FQNNGV. CDR3 nucleotides: TGTGCCAGCAGCTACGTCATGACCAATGAGCAGTTCTTC. Translating it yields CASSYVMTNEQFF.

This clonotype was observed at least ten times. V and J are TRBV5-8 and TRBJ2-5; D possibly corresponds to TRBD2 (6 bases). There are 15 residues in the CDR3. V was pared by 0 bases and J by 5 bases, with 14 bases between. Germline V gives CDR1 SGHTS, CDR2 YDEGEE. CDR3 amino acids: CASSLEGRPMETQYF. The CDR3 DNA is TGTGCCAGCAGCTTGGAGGGGAGGCCGATGGAGACCCAGTACTTC.

This clonotype has at least ten counts. This rearrangement joins TRBV19 to TRBJ2-1; no firm D call. V dropped 1 base and J dropped 3 bases, with 7 bases sitting between them. The CDR3 is 14 amino acids. Germline CDR1 is LNHDA and CDR2 is SQIVND (reference sequence). DNA of the CDR3: TGTGCCAGTAGTATAGTCGCGGTCTACAATGAGCAGTTCTTC. Translated: CASSIVAVYNEQFF.

This clonotype has a handful of counts. CDR3 coding DNA: TGTGCCAGCAGCTTGGCCTGGGCTAGCGGGATTGCCTGGGCGGGTTGGGGGAATGAGCAGTTCTTC. Encoded protein: CASSLAWASGIAWAGWGNEQFF. V usage is TRBV5-4 and J usage is TRBJ2-1, with TRBD2 matching over 9 bases. V shed 0 bases and J 7 bases; nucleotides not matched to a gene: 26. Germline CDR1 and CDR2: SGHNT and YYREEE (reference sequence). The CDR3 runs to 22 residues.

With regard to this clonotype: A much larger clonotype is one base distant, so this may be a read error. The rearrangement joins TRBV29-1 to TRBJ1-2; D is unclear. The CDR3 extends over 12 amino acids. The germline V gene has CDR1 SQVTM and CDR2 ANQGSEA. This CDR3 reads CSVVARAYGDTF. The CDR3 nucleotides are TGCAGCGTTGTTGCAAGGGCCTATGGCGACACCTTC.

This clonotype was detected many times. The chain links TRBV20-1 to TRBJ2-1; 8 nucleotides align to TRBD2. The CDR3 spans 16 residues. CDR1 is DFQATT and CDR2 is SNEGSKA in the germline V gene (reference sequence). Unmatched junction bases numbered 9, after V lost 0 bases and J lost 5 bases. The CDR3: CSARDGGAGANNEQFF. The CDR3, as DNA: TGCAGTGCTAGAGATGGTGGAGCGGGAGCGAACAATGAGCAGTTCTTC.

This clonotype was recorded at least ten times. The chain has TRBV29-1 and TRBJ1-1, with no clear D. The CDR3 totals 13 residues. Germline V lookup: CDR1 SQVTM, CDR2 ANQGSEA. V was cut by 2 bases and J by 6 bases, with 13 bases left in between. The CDR3 region is CSVERPGWSEAFF. The CDR3 nucleotides read TGCAGCGTTGAACGGCCGGGTTGGTCTGAAGCTTTCTTT. Using reference TRBV29-1 and TRBJ1-1 for the parts outside the CDR3, the full variable domain is SAVISQKPSRDICQRGTSLTIQCQVDSQVTMMFWYRQQPGQSLTLIATANQGSEATYESGFVIDKFPISRPNLTFSTLTVSNMSPEDSSIYLCSVERPGWSEAFFGQGTRLTVV.

This clonotype was observed many times. The chain combines TRBV7-2 with TRBJ2-1; tentative D call: TRBD2 (5 bases). V was trimmed by 6 bases and J by 12 bases, leaving 15 bases between them. The CDR3 is 12 amino acids. Looked up from germline, CDR1 is SGHTA and CDR2 is FQGNSA. The CDR3 bases are TGTGCCAGCAGTAGGGTCTCCCGGGGGCAGTTCTTC. It translates to CASSRVSRGQFF.

Many counts were recorded for this clonotype. This rearrangement joins TRBV7-9 to TRBJ2-6; 7 bases fit TRBD1. The germline V gene has CDR1 SEHNR and CDR2 FQNEAQ (reference sequence). Trimming cost V 3 bases and J 0 bases; bases outside gene matches: 5. CDR3 length: 17 residues. The CDR3 DNA sequence: TGTGCCAGCAGCTTCGGACAGGCCCTCTCTGGGGCCAACGTCCTGACTTTC. It is translated as CASSFGQALSGANVLTF. Supplemented by reference TRBV7-9 and TRBJ2-6, the full variable domain reads DTGVSQNPRHKITKRGQNVTFRCDPISEHNRLYWYRQTLGQGPEFLTYFQNEAQLEKSRLLSDRFSAERPKGSFSTLEIQRTEQGDSAMYLCASSFGQALSGANVLTFGAGSRLTVL.

This clonotype was seen a handful of times. The V and J genes are TRBV29-1 and TRBJ2-5; tentatively, D is TRBD1 or TRBD2 (5 bases each). Germline CDR1 SQVTM, CDR2 ANQGSEA. This CDR3 spans 13 amino acids. V was clipped by 7 bases and J by 2 bases, with 14 bases between them. The CDR3 loop reads CSGERDGQETQYF. CDR3 nucleotide sequence: TGCAGCGGAGAAAGGGACGGTCAAGAGACCCAGTACTTC.

This clonotype was recorded many times. This chain connects TRBV5-1 to TRBJ2-1, with 11 bases identical to TRBD2. V lost 1 base and J lost 4; bases outside the gene matches: 1. The CDR3 spans 15 residues. Germline-derived CDR1 and CDR2 are SGHRS and YFSETQ. CDR3 DNA: TGCGCCAGCAGCTTGACTAGCGGGAGTTACAATGAGCAGTTCTTC. Translation: CASSLTSGSYNEQFF.

This clonotype was recorded many times. The gene calls are TRBV24-1 and TRBJ2-2; a weak D match, TRBD1 (6 bases). V lost 4 bases to trimming and J lost 3 bases, with 11 bases between them. This CDR3 region has 15 residues. Per the germline V gene, CDR1 is KGHDR and CDR2 is SFDVKD. CDR3 loop: CATSDLNRDTGELFF. Here the CDR3 DNA reads TGTGCCACCAGTGACTTGAACAGGGACACCGGGGAGCTGTTTTTT.

This clonotype has a count of ten or more. The chain uses TRBV7-6 and TRBJ2-1; 13 bases fit TRBD2. The junction had 4 bases not matched to a gene; V was cut back by 5 bases and J by 0 bases. The germline CDR1 and CDR2 sequences are SGHVS and FNYEAQ. The CDR3 totals 17 residues. This chain's CDR3 is CASSRTSGSPSYNEQFF. Here the CDR3 DNA reads TGTGCCAGCAGCCGGACTAGCGGGAGTCCCTCCTACAATGAGCAGTTCTTC.

As DNA, the CDR3 is TGTGCCAGCAGTAAGCCCGTTGTGGGGCAGCCCCAGCATTTT. It codes for CASSKPVVGQPQHF. This chain joins TRBV28 and TRBJ1-5; D is unclear. This CDR3 comprises 14 residues. Germline lookup yields CDR1 MDHEN and CDR2 SYDVKM. V lost 5 bases and J lost 7, with 15 bases in between.

This clonotype showed up many times. The rearrangement links TRBV7-2 to TRBJ2-7; 7 bases match TRBD2. Germline V gives CDR1 SGHTA, CDR2 FQGNSA. The CDR3 is 13 amino acids. The trim removed 4 bases at V and 2 bases at J, leaving 2 bases unmatched. The DNA of the CDR3 is TGTGCCAGCAGCTCGAGCGGGACCTACGAGCAGTACTTC. It translates to CASSSSGTYEQYF.

This clonotype was observed a handful of times. The V gene is TRBV5-1, the J gene TRBJ2-4; D is tentatively TRBD1 or TRBD2 (5 bases each). Trimming took 0 bases from V and 3 from J, leaving 22 bases between them. Germline CDR1 is SGHRS and CDR2 is YFSETQ. The CDR3 has 19 residues. As DNA, the CDR3 is TGCGCCAGCAGCTTGGACGGACATGTGGGAGTAAGGGGCAAAAACATTCAGTACTTC. It translates to CASSLDGHVGVRGKNIQYF.

This clonotype showed up just a few times. The CDR3, as DNA: TGCAGCGTTGGGGGAACCCAAGAGACCCAGTACTTC. This translates into CSVGGTQETQYF. The rearrangement uses TRBV29-1 and TRBJ2-5; D uncertain. CDR1 is SQVTM, CDR2 ANQGSEA, per germline. The CDR3 totals 12 residues. Trimming removed 4 bases at V and 1 base at J, with 7 bases between.